Listed below are T cell receptor beta chains from one sample, sequenced in a study of blood T cell repertoires in COVID-19. The table came from immunoSEQ multiplex PCR; TCRdb's copy has only in-frame clones and leaves some out. This sample yields under 150,000 clones, of which 75% to 90% are seen a single time; 13% belongs to the top ten. The sample consisted of peripheral blood. The source of these receptors is a human donor in a cohort sampled during active COVID-19. The CDR3 runs from the conserved cysteine through the conserved F or W. Each record gives: V gene, clone size, D gene, J gene, CDR3 protein, CDR3 DNA. A D gene is named only where the DNA matches it firmly. Not all rows give a size; the values are once, few, many and, for expanded clones, a class.

v_call: TRBV10-3; clone_size: -; d_call: -; j_call: TRBJ1-1; cdr3_aa: CAISESSEAWPEAFF; cdr3_nt: TGTGCCATCAGTGAGTCAAGCGAGGCCTGGCCTGAAGCTTTCTTT
v_call: TRBV5-4; clone_size: -; d_call: -; j_call: TRBJ2-3; cdr3_aa: CASSLSLADTQYF; cdr3_nt: TGTGCCAGCAGCTTGAGTTTAGCAGATACGCAGTATTTT
v_call: TRBV7-9; clone_size: -; d_call: TRBD2; j_call: TRBJ2-1; cdr3_aa: CASSLGTSGDNEQFF; cdr3_nt: TGTGCCAGCAGCCTAGGGACTAGCGGAGACAATGAGCAGTTCTTC
v_call: TRBV19; clone_size: -; d_call: TRBD2; j_call: TRBJ2-2; cdr3_aa: CASSTPGLAGGNTGELFF; cdr3_nt: TGTGCCAGTAGTACACCGGGACTAGCGGGGGGTAACACCGGGGAGCTGTTTTTT
v_call: TRBV10-2; clone_size: -; d_call: TRBD1; j_call: TRBJ2-7; cdr3_aa: CASRRQGPYEQYF; cdr3_nt: TGCGCCAGCCGCAGACAGGGGCCCTACGAGCAGTACTTC
v_call: TRBV7-2; clone_size: once; d_call: -; j_call: TRBJ1-3; cdr3_aa: CASSLQVNTIYF; cdr3_nt: TGTGCCAGCAGCTTACAGGTCAACACCATATATTTT
v_call: TRBV28; clone_size: -; d_call: TRBD1; j_call: TRBJ1-1; cdr3_aa: CASSSTGGAFPEAFF; cdr3_nt: TGTGCCAGCAGTTCGACAGGGGGCGCGTTTCCTGAAGCTTTCTTT
v_call: TRBV18; clone_size: once; d_call: TRBD1; j_call: TRBJ1-5; cdr3_aa: CASSPGDRVYQPQHF; cdr3_nt: TGTGCCAGCTCACCGGGTGACAGGGTTTATCAGCCCCAGCATTTT
v_call: TRBV6-1; clone_size: few; d_call: TRBD1; j_call: TRBJ1-2; cdr3_aa: CASREDRVAGYTF; cdr3_nt: TGTGCCAGCAGAGAAGACAGGGTTGCTGGCTACACCTTC
v_call: TRBV5-1; clone_size: -; d_call: TRBD2; j_call: TRBJ2-4; cdr3_aa: CASSLVVTSGGARGIQYF; cdr3_nt: TGCGCCAGCAGCTTGGTAGTTACTAGCGGGGGGGCTCGCGGCATTCAGTACTTC
v_call: TRBV9; clone_size: -; d_call: TRBD1; j_call: TRBJ2-5; cdr3_aa: CASSASGTGETQYF; cdr3_nt: TGTGCCAGCAGCGCCTCCGGGACAGGGGAGACCCAGTACTTC
v_call: TRBV6-2/TRBV6-3; clone_size: -; d_call: TRBD1; j_call: TRBJ2-7; cdr3_aa: CASSLTGNSYEQYF; cdr3_nt: TGTGCCAGCAGTTTGACAGGGAACTCCTACGAGCAGTACTTC
v_call: TRBV7-2; clone_size: -; d_call: -; j_call: TRBJ1-4; cdr3_aa: CASSRSEVEKLFF; cdr3_nt: TGTGCCAGCAGCCGCTCCGAGGTAGAAAAACTGTTTTTT
v_call: TRBV28; clone_size: -; d_call: TRBD2; j_call: TRBJ2-1; cdr3_aa: CASGTFSGGAYNEQFF; cdr3_nt: TGTGCCAGCGGGACCTTTAGCGGGGGGGCCTACAATGAGCAGTTCTTC
v_call: TRBV19; clone_size: -; d_call: TRBD1; j_call: TRBJ1-1; cdr3_aa: CASSIRDRGTEAFF; cdr3_nt: TGTGCCAGTAGTATACGGGACAGGGGCACTGAAGCTTTCTTT
v_call: TRBV28; clone_size: -; d_call: TRBD1; j_call: TRBJ1-1; cdr3_aa: CASSQKGGRGDTEAFF; cdr3_nt: TGTGCCAGCAGTCAAAAAGGGGGCAGGGGCGACACTGAAGCTTTCTTT
v_call: TRBV28; clone_size: many; d_call: -; j_call: TRBJ1-1; cdr3_aa: CASRDPRGGVAEAFF; cdr3_nt: TGTGCCAGCAGGGACCCACGGGGAGGGGTGGCTGAAGCTTTCTTT
v_call: TRBV28; clone_size: -; d_call: -; j_call: TRBJ2-1; cdr3_aa: CASRTPIGEQFF; cdr3_nt: TGTGCCAGCAGGACTCCTATTGGGGAGCAGTTCTTC
v_call: TRBV6-5; clone_size: few; d_call: -; j_call: TRBJ1-5; cdr3_aa: CASSYSQYQPQHF; cdr3_nt: TGTGCCAGCAGTTACTCCCAATATCAGCCCCAGCATTTT
v_call: TRBV2; clone_size: -; d_call: TRBD1; j_call: TRBJ1-2; cdr3_aa: CASKLPDRANYGYTF; cdr3_nt: TGTGCCAGCAAGTTGCCCGACAGGGCTAACTATGGCTACACCTTC
v_call: TRBV6-1; clone_size: -; d_call: TRBD2; j_call: TRBJ2-1; cdr3_aa: CASSEALWGGDDEQFF; cdr3_nt: TGTGCCAGCAGTGAAGCACTTTGGGGGGGGGATGATGAGCAGTTCTTC
v_call: TRBV11-2; clone_size: -; d_call: -; j_call: TRBJ1-1; cdr3_aa: CASSISLTSSKAFF; cdr3_nt: TGTGCCAGCAGCATAAGTCTGACTAGCAGTAAAGCTTTCTTT
v_call: TRBV5-1; clone_size: -; d_call: -; j_call: TRBJ2-2; cdr3_aa: CASSLSGYANTGELFF; cdr3_nt: TGCGCCAGCAGCTTAAGCGGGTACGCGAACACCGGGGAGCTGTTTTTT
v_call: TRBV15; clone_size: -; d_call: -; j_call: TRBJ1-5; cdr3_aa: CATSRDPRGGPQHF; cdr3_nt: TGTGCCACCAGCAGAGATCCGAGGGGGGGGCCCCAGCATTTT
v_call: TRBV30; clone_size: -; d_call: -; j_call: TRBJ1-1; cdr3_aa: CAWERRNTEAFF; cdr3_nt: TGTGCCTGGGAGCGACGGAACACTGAAGCTTTCTTT
v_call: TRBV4-3; clone_size: -; d_call: -; j_call: TRBJ2-1; cdr3_aa: CASSQVGAGPYNEQFF; cdr3_nt: TGCGCCAGCAGCCAAGTTGGGGCAGGACCCTACAATGAGCAGTTCTTC
v_call: TRBV6-5; clone_size: many; d_call: -; j_call: TRBJ1-3; cdr3_aa: CASSREFLGNTIYF; cdr3_nt: TGTGCCAGCAGCCGAGAGTTTTTGGGAAACACCATATATTTT
v_call: TRBV5-1; clone_size: -; d_call: TRBD1; j_call: TRBJ1-5; cdr3_aa: CASSRTGEGQPQHF; cdr3_nt: TGCGCCAGCAGCCGGACAGGGGAGGGTCAGCCCCAGCATTTT